Listed below are T cell receptor beta chains from one sample, sequenced in a study of siplizumab effects on memory and regulatory T cells. The table came from immunoSEQ multiplex PCR; TCRdb's copy has only in-frame clones and leaves some out. The sample has under 95,000 clones; approximately 95% are singletons. What was sequenced was non-Treg CD4+ T cells sorted from blood. The origin of the receptors is a human donor in good health. CDR3s include the opening cysteine and the closing phenylalanine or tryptophan. A D gene is named only where the DNA matches it firmly. Clone size is shown for a subset of rows, as once, few, many or a class of expanded clone.

v_call	clone_size	d_call	j_call	cdr3_nt	cdr3_aa
TRBV13	-	TRBD2	TRBJ2-3	TGTGCCAGCAGCCAGCAAGCGGACGTGTGGACTAGCGGGGGGGCCCCAGATACGCAGTATTTT	CASSQQADVWTSGGAPDTQYF
TRBV6-5	-	-	TRBJ1-2	TGTGCCAGCAGTCCATATGTCGTACTCGACTATGGCTACACCTTC	CASSPYVVLDYGYTF
TRBV5-4	-	-	TRBJ2-7	TGTGCCAGCAGAATGCACCGGAGCTCCTACGAGCAGTACTTC	CASRMHRSSYEQYF
TRBV27	-	-	TRBJ1-3	TGTGCCAGCAGTCCCCTATATCAGGGGACTGGAAACACCATATATTTT	CASSPLYQGTGNTIYF
TRBV5-4	-	-	TRBJ2-3	TGTGCCAGCAGCTCGGCTAGCACAGATACGCAGTATTTT	CASSSASTDTQYF
TRBV5-1	-	TRBD2	TRBJ2-5	TGCGCCAGCAGCTTGGAGGGGACTAGCGGTTGGGAGACCCAGTACTTC	CASSLEGTSGWETQYF
TRBV9	-	TRBD1	TRBJ1-1	TGTGCCAGCAGCGTAGCGGACAGGGCCACGGAAGCTTTCTTT	CASSVADRATEAFF
TRBV7-9	-	TRBD2	TRBJ2-7	TGTGCCAGCGCACGACTAGCGGGGGACCCGCAGTACTTC	CASARLAGDPQYF
TRBV21-1	-	-	TRBJ2-4	TGTGCCAGCAGCAAAGCCGAACTAGCAGAACATATTCAGTACTTC	CASSKAELAEHIQYF
TRBV7-2	-	-	TRBJ1-5	TGTGCCAGCAGCTTAGGGGGGATGGGACAGCCCCAGCATTTT	CASSLGGMGQPQHF
TRBV6-6	once	TRBD2	TRBJ2-7	TGTGCCAGCAGTTACCTCCTAGCGGGCTCCTACGAGCAGTACTTC	CASSYLLAGSYEQYF
TRBV16	-	-	TRBJ1-1	TGTGCCAGCAGCCAAATGCCCCCGAGGCTGAACACTGAAGCTTTCTTT	CASSQMPPRLNTEAFF
TRBV5-4	-	-	TRBJ2-2	TGTGCCAGCAGCAGCTTGACGGAGAACACCGGGGAGCTGTTTTTT	CASSSLTENTGELFF
TRBV27	-	-	TRBJ2-7	TGTGCCAGCAGTCCCGCGGACACATACGAGCAGTACTTC	CASSPADTYEQYF
TRBV11-3	-	-	TRBJ2-1	TGTGCCAGCAGCAGTGGGTTTCGCTACAATGAGCAGTTCTTC	CASSSGFRYNEQFF
TRBV27	-	-	TRBJ1-6	TGTGCCAGCAGTTTATCTTCCTATAATTCACCCCTCCACTTT	CASSLSSYNSPLHF
TRBV6-5	-	-	TRBJ2-1	TGTGCCAGCACCTCCGGGACTCTATCCTACAATGAGCAGTTCTTC	CASTSGTLSYNEQFF
TRBV27	-	-	TRBJ2-7	TGTGCCAGCAGTTGGAGCGCTACCTACGAGCAGTACTTC	CASSWSATYEQYF
TRBV5-4	-	-	TRBJ2-1	TGTGCCAGCAGCCTGGAACGCGGGGAGGCTTGGAATGAGCAGTTCTTC	CASSLERGEAWNEQFF
TRBV29-1	-	TRBD2	TRBJ2-5	TGCAGCGTTGCGGGGACTAGCGATCGGGAGACCCAGTACTTC	CSVAGTSDRETQYF
TRBV28	-	-	TRBJ1-6	TGTGCCAGCACCGTCGACGGTCCATATAATTCACCCCTCCACTTT	CASTVDGPYNSPLHF
TRBV5-1	-	TRBD1	TRBJ2-7	TGCGCCAGCAGCCAGGGGGCTAGCTGGAGGATTTACGAGCAGTACTTC	CASSQGASWRIYEQYF
TRBV18	-	-	TRBJ1-5	TGTGCCAGCTCGACGGGCCGCTATCAGCCCCAGCATTTT	CASSTGRYQPQHF
TRBV6-6	-	-	TRBJ2-7	TGTGCCAGCAGTTACGGTGACTCTCTCGGGGAGCAGTACTTC	CASSYGDSLGEQYF
TRBV9	-	-	TRBJ2-2	TGTGCCAGCAGCGTAGCGGGGTGGGCCGGGGAGCTGTTTTTT	CASSVAGWAGELFF
TRBV10-3	-	-	TRBJ2-7	TGTGCCATCAGTGAATGGCCCACAGGGAGGCACGAGCAGTACTTC	CAISEWPTGRHEQYF
TRBV18	-	TRBD1	TRBJ1-3	TGTGCCAGCTCACCACCGGGACAGGCGATCTCTGGAAACACCATATATTTT	CASSPPGQAISGNTIYF
TRBV6-5	-	-	TRBJ1-4	TGTGCCAGCACGGGGGGTGAAAAACTGTTTTTT	CASTGGEKLFF
TRBV5-5	-	TRBD1	TRBJ2-4	TGTGCCAGCAGCGCCGACAGGGTGTCAGCTAAAAACATTCAGTACTTC	CASSADRVSAKNIQYF
TRBV4-1	-	-	TRBJ1-6	TGCGCCAGCAGCCAAGGCTCGGGGGGGTATAATTCACCCCTCCACTTT	CASSQGSGGYNSPLHF
TRBV5-6	-	-	TRBJ2-1	TGTGCCAGCAGCCTTGGACAGAGCTCCTACAATGAGCAGTTCTTC	CASSLGQSSYNEQFF
TRBV28	-	TRBD2	TRBJ2-7	TGTGCCAGCAGTTTAGATCTAGCGGGAGCCGAGCAGTACTTC	CASSLDLAGAEQYF
TRBV18	-	-	TRBJ1-2	TGTGCCAGCTCACCCGACAGAAACTATGGCTACACCTTC	CASSPDRNYGYTF
TRBV5-4	-	TRBD1	TRBJ1-2	TGTGCCAGCAGCCCTGACAGGGGAAACGGCTACACCTTC	CASSPDRGNGYTF
TRBV6-1	-	TRBD1	TRBJ1-1	TGTGCCACCCGGGTGGACAGGAGCACTGAAGCTTTCTTT	CATRVDRSTEAFF
TRBV27	once	-	TRBJ2-7	TGTGCCAGCAGTTTTAGGGAAAACTACGAGCAGTACTTC	CASSFRENYEQYF
TRBV29-1	few	-	TRBJ1-5	TGCAGCGTTCGGGGACACAGCAATCAGCCCCAGCATTTT	CSVRGHSNQPQHF
TRBV6-6	-	-	TRBJ1-2	TGTGCCAGCAGTCAGGACGGGAGGAATGGCTACACCTTC	CASSQDGRNGYTF
TRBV30	-	-	TRBJ1-2	TGTGCCTGGAGTGTCGGGACGCGCAATTATGGCTACACCTTC	CAWSVGTRNYGYTF